This paragraph covers one T cell receptor beta chain sequence. There are many counts of this clone. Its antigen target is currently unknown. Qualities for individual bases were not recorded, and no much larger clone is one base off. This sample includes further DNA sequences coding for the same CDR3. Each donor gave one peripheral blood draw, averaging roughly 120 mL, which was collected into heparinised tubes. Using a panel that included CD45RO, CCR7, CD25, CD127, CD95 and CD27, naive, central memory, regulatory and stem cell-like memory CD4+ T cells were sorted on a BD FACSAria II. Purity was above 95% for every sorted population. Right away, PBMCs were isolated by Lymphoprep density gradient centrifugation and were stained directly, with no culture step. So that batch effects would be minimized, each experiment stained and sorted samples in pairs, pairing one healthy donor with one patient. The entire amount of isolated RNA was reverse transcribed using the High Capacity cDNA Reverse Transcription Kit, so the sequenced TCRB transcripts were expressed ones. Deep immunoSEQ sequencing was applied to naive, central memory and regulatory T cell samples, giving an average of approximately 3.8 million total reads per sample. Sorted cells were lysed in RLT buffer, and RNA was extracted using DNase-treated RNeasy Micro or Mini kits according to cell number. To prevent cross-contamination, each cell subset was processed individually, whereas patient and healthy donor samples were processed jointly. The immunoSEQ multiplex PCR was used to amplify TCRB sequences from cDNA, generating 87-bp fragments that spanned the CDR3 region. Sequencing of the amplicons was done on the Illumina HiSeq platform. As for the original processing: Synthetic template baselines were used to correct PCR bias computationally, reads within Hamming distance 2 were collapsed together, and singletons that could not be merged were discarded. By aligning reads against IMGT, V, D and J genes, CDR3 length, and insertions or deletions at six rearrangement sites were assigned. Clonotype counts were normalized to sorted cell number within each subset before computing true diversity and Gini coefficients with the tcR R package. The overlap coefficient, calculated on TCRB nucleotide sequences, was used to measure repertoire sharing. TCRdb re-hosts the immuneACCESS table, in-frame sequences only. Its copies lack some clones; in the studies checked, an unresolved V gene accounts for under half of them, and the cause for the rest is not known. That table supplies the V and J calls and clone size; D and trimming were determined from the DNA. The sample yields fewer than 350,000 clones; 8% were counted once. The ten top clones hold approximately 0.93% of the sample.

The data are from a study of beta chain features in type 1 diabetes listed by TCRdb under 2018. Context from the whole study: Mean age, gender distribution, total cell number and subset yield were not different between patients and healthy donors. Regulatory and stem cell-like memory subsets were isolated from only 8 patients and about eight healthy donors, whereas naive and central memory subsets came from all 28 donors. A total of roughly 100 million sorted cells were examined across all samples, and the number of cells per subset was strongly correlated with RNA yield. In the study, recently diagnosed type 1 diabetes patients and matched healthy donors were compared on the TCRB repertoires of their sorted circulating CD4+ T cell subsets. Broad study findings and their caveats: HLA sub-analyses involved small numbers of individuals, so any influence of HLA type on TCRB rearrangement remained unresolved. In all four CD4+ subsets, TCRB CDR3 length was moderately but significantly shorter in type 1 diabetes patients. At VDJ recombination sites, type 1 diabetes patients had fewer insertions and more deleted nucleotides, which implies abnormalities in thymic rearrangement. Sequencing cDNA rather than genomic DNA could over-represent highly expressing activated cells, although activation and CD3 levels did not differ between groups. PCR might favor shorter templates, but patient and control samples were amplified and corrected together, so any skew would affect both groups equally. Naive, central memory and regulatory TCRB repertoires appeared more similar among patients than among healthy donors.

The cysteine opens and the phenylalanine closes a CDR3 of 15 amino acids. Only CDR3 DNA is held: 45 bases, read in frame from base 1. Unmatched junction bases come to 6, with V trimmed by 8 bases and J by 1 base. As encoded in the germline V gene (reference sequence), CDR1 is LNHDA while CDR2 is SQIVND. The sequence links TRBV19 to TRBJ1-5; TRBD1 aligns with 9 central bases. The material sequenced was central memory CD4+ T cells from blood. This clonotype was obtained from a woman between 18 and 29 years old in good health. The bases are TGTGCCAGTCAGGACAGGGGCTACAGCAATCAGCCCCAGCATTTT. It specifies CASQDRGYSNQPQHF.